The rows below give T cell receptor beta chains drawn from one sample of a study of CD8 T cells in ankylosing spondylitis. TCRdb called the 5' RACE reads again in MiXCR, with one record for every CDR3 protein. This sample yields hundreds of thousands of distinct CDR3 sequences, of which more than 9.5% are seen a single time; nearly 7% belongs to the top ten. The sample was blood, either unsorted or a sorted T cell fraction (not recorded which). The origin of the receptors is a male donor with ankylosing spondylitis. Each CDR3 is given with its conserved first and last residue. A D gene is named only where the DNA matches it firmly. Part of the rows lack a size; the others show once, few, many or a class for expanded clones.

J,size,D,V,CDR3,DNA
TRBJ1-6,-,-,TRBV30,CDWTKGISVNSPLHF,TGTGACTGGACTAAGGGGATTTCGGTTAATTCACCCCTCCACTTT
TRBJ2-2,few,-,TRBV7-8,CASSRYPETGELFF,TGTGCCAGCAGCCGCTACCCTGAGACCGGGGAGCTGTTTTTT
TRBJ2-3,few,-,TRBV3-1,CASSQATPLWTDTQYF,TGTGCCAGCAGCCAAGCAACACCACTTTGGACAGATACGCAGTATTTT
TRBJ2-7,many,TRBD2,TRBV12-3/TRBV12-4,CASSRRLAGTYEQYF,TGTGCCAGCAGCCGCCGACTAGCGGGTACCTACGAGCAGTACTTC
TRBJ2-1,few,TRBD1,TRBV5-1,CASSGDRGLNEQFF,TGCGCCAGCAGCGGGGACAGGGGGCTCAATGAGCAGTTCTTC
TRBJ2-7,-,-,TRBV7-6,CASSLVGGLSSYEQYF,TGTGCCAGCAGCTTAGTTGGAGGCCTAAGCTCCTACGAGCAGTACTTC
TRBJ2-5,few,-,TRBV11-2,CASSFSREETQYF,TGTGCCAGCAGCTTTTCCAGGGAAGAGACCCAGTACTTC
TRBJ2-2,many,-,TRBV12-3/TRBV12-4,CASSFQGDSHTGELFF,TGTGCCAGCAGTTTTCAGGGGGACTCCCACACCGGGGAGCTGTTTTTT
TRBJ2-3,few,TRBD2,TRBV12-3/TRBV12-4,CASSLGGLAGGYTQYF,TGTGCCAGCAGTTTAGGGGGACTAGCGGGAGGATATACGCAGTATTTT
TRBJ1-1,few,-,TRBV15,CATSRDFMRQGAFF,TGTGCCACCAGCAGAGACTTCATGAGGCAGGGAGCTTTCTTT
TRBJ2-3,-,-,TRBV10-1,CASSAAGSSGTDTQYF,TGCGCCAGCAGCGCGGCTGGGTCAAGCGGCACAGATACGCAGTATTTT
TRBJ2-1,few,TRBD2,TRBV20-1,CSAPRWASGRGEQFF,TGCAGTGCCCCCAGATGGGCTAGCGGGAGAGGTGAGCAGTTCTTC
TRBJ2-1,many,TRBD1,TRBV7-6,CASSLRDREESDYNEQFF,TGTGCCAGCAGCTTACGGGACAGGGAAGAGTCGGACTACAATGAGCAGTTCTTC
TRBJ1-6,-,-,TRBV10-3,CAIHPRFNSPLHF,TGTGCCATCCACCCAAGGTTTAATTCACCCCTCCACTTT
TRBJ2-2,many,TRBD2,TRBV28,CASSLSGTHPGELFF,TGTGCCAGCAGTTTGAGCGGGACCCACCCCGGGGAGCTGTTTTTT
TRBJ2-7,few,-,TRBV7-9,CASRVGGLGEQYF,TGTGCCAGCAGGGTTGGAGGCCTGGGCGAGCAGTACTTC
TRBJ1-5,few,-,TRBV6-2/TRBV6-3,CASSRQVDNQPQHF,TGTGCCAGCAGTCGACAGGTAGATAATCAGCCCCAGCATTTT
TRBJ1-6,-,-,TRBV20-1,CSAPALRQANSPLHF,TGCAGTGCCCCGGCTTTGAGACAGGCCAATTCACCCCTCCACTTT
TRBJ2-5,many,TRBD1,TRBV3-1,CASSQDRGSRGETQYF,TGTGCCAGCAGCCAGGACAGGGGGAGCCGCGGGGAGACCCAGTACTTC
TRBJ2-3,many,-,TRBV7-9,CASPDTQYF,TGTGCCAGCCCCGATACGCAGTATTTT
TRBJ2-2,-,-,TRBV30,CACVRDWAGELFF,TGTGCCTGCGTCCGGGATTGGGCCGGGGAGCTGTTTTTT
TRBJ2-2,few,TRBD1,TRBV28,CASSPGDRVPGELFF,TGTGCCAGCAGTCCCGGGGACAGGGTCCCCGGGGAGCTGTTTTTT
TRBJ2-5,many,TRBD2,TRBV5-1,CASSGTSGFQETQYF,TGCGCCAGCAGCGGGACTAGCGGTTTCCAAGAGACCCAGTACTTC
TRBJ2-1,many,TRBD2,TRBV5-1,CASSQLEREGRNEQFF,TGCGCCAGCAGCCAGCTGGAGCGGGAGGGCCGTAATGAGCAGTTCTTC
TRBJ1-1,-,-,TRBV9,CASSVERQNTEAFF,TGTGCCAGCAGCGTAGAGAGGCAGAACACTGAAGCTTTCTTT
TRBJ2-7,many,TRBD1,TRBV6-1,CASSAGTDYEQYF,TGCGCCAGCAGCGCCGGGACAGATTACGAGCAGTACTTC
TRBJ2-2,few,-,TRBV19,CASTISGTVFGELFF,TGTGCCAGTACCATTTCCGGGACTGTTTTCGGGGAGCTGTTTTTT
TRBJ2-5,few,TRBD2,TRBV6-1,CASRDSIAGGGETQYF,TGTGCCAGCAGGGACAGTATAGCGGGAGGGGGGGAGACCCAGTACTTC
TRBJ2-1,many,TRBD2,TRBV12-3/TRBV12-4,CASSLRLAEPYNEQFF,TGTGCCAGCAGTTTGCGACTAGCGGAACCCTACAATGAGCAGTTCTTC
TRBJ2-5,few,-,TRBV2,CASSDLRKGNQETQYF,TGTGCCAGCAGTGATTTGCGCAAAGGGAACCAAGAGACCCAGTACTTC
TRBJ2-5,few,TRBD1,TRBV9,CASSVRSGTGGDQYF,TGTGCCAGCAGCGTCAGGTCCGGGACAGGGGGTGACCAGTACTTC
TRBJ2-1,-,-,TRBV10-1,CASSENRLGSYNEQFF,TGCGCCAGCAGTGAGAACAGGCTTGGCTCCTACAATGAGCAGTTCTTC
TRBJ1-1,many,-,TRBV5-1,CATSVGTTEAFF,TGCGCCACCTCTGTAGGAACAACTGAAGCTTTCTTT
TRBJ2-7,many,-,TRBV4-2,CASSPDSSEQYF,TGTGCCAGCAGCCCCGATAGTAGCGAGCAGTACTTC
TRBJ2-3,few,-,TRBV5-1,CASSLAGSQASTDTQYF,TGCGCCAGCAGCTTGGCCGGGTCGCAGGCCAGCACAGATACGCAGTATTTT
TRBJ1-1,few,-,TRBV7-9,CASTQAGVGNTEAFF,TGTGCCAGCACGCAGGCAGGGGTCGGGAACACTGAAGCTTTCTTT
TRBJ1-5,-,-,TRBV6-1,CASSPGIGQPQHF,TGTGCCAGCAGTCCCGGGATCGGTCAGCCCCAGCATTTT
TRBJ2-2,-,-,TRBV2,CASSLDDGSTTGELFF,TGTGCCAGCAGCCTAGATGACGGGTCGACCACCGGGGAGCTGTTTTTT
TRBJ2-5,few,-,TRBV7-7,CASSPRPGWGETQYF,TGTGCCAGCAGCCCCCGCCCGGGGTGGGGAGAGACCCAGTACTTC
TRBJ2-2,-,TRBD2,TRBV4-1,CASSRGTSLNTGELFF,TGCGCCAGCAGCCGTGGGACTAGCTTAAACACCGGGGAGCTGTTTTTT
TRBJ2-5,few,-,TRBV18,CASSGQYQETQYF,TGTGCCAGCTCCGGGCAGTACCAAGAGACCCAGTACTTC
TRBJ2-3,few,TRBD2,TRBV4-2,CASSLALGLASTLEADTQYF,TGTGCCAGCAGCCTCGCTCTGGGACTAGCGTCTACCTTAGAGGCAGATACGCAGTATTTT
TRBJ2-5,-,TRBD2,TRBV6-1,CASNLPGAGGETQYF,TGTGCCAGCAACTTACCGGGCGCGGGAGGAGAGACCCAGTACTTC
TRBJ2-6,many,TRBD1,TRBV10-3,CAINGQVSSGANVLTF,TGTGCCATCAACGGACAGGTTAGCTCTGGGGCCAACGTCCTGACTTTC
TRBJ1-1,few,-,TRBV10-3,CAISATGNTEAFF,TGTGCCATCAGTGCAACCGGGAACACTGAAGCTTTCTTT
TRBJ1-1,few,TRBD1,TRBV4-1,CASSQADRVDTEAFF,TGCGCCAGCAGCCAAGCAGACAGGGTTGACACTGAAGCTTTCTTT
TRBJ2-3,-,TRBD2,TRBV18,CASSPQAGGPTDTQYF,TGTGCCAGCTCACCTCAGGCGGGAGGGCCCACAGATACGCAGTATTTT
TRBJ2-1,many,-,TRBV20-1,CSASLGTPSYNEQFF,TGCAGTGCTAGTCTGGGGACTCCTTCCTACAATGAGCAGTTCTTC
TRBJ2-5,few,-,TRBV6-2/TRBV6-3,CASNRDISVETQYF,TGTGCCAGCAACAGGGATATCAGCGTGGAGACCCAGTACTTC
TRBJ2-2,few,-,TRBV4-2,CASSQDGTQNTGELFF,TGTGCCAGCAGCCAAGATGGGACACAGAACACCGGGGAGCTGTTTTTT
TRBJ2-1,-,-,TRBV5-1,CASSLFPKANEQFF,TGCGCCAGCAGCTTGTTCCCAAAAGCGAATGAGCAGTTCTTC
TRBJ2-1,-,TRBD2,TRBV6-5,CASSYSIGTSKDNEQFF,TGTGCCAGCAGTTACTCGATTGGGACTAGCAAAGACAATGAGCAGTTCTTC
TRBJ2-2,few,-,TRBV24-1,CATSDLGGVNTGELFF,TGTGCCACCAGTGATTTGGGAGGGGTGAACACCGGGGAGCTGTTTTTT
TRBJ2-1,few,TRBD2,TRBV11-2,CASSPWGGSDNEQFF,TGTGCCAGCAGCCCCTGGGGCGGGAGTGACAATGAGCAGTTCTTC
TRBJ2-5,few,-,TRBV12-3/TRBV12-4,CASSLRVLTQYF,TGTGCCAGCAGTTTAAGGGTGTTGACCCAGTACTTC
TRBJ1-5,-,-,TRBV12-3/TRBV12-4,CASSRGTPRGNQPQHF,TGTGCCAGCAGCCGGGGGACGCCGAGGGGTAATCAGCCCCAGCATTTT
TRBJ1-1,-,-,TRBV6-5,CASSSQVHPNLEAFF,TGTGCCAGCAGTTCGCAGGTTCACCCAAACCTTGAAGCTTTCTTT
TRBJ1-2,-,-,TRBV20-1,CSGSTHSVANYGYTF,TGCAGTGGCTCGACCCATTCCGTGGCTAACTATGGCTACACCTTC
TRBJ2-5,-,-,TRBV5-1,CASSLALGVETQYF,TGCGCCAGCAGCTTGGCCCTCGGTGTAGAGACCCAGTACTTC